This T cell receptor beta chain was retrieved from a study of T cell responses to AZD1222 COVID-19 vaccine. In germline, CDR1 is LNHDA, CDR2 SQIVND (reference sequence). V was shortened by 4 bases and J by 0 bases, with 10 bases between the two germline ends. CDR3 length equals 15 residues. This clone was counted only a few times. No antigen is known for it. Notes on the study in general: Clonal diversity was possibly underestimated; the donors were predominantly white British and more often female.

Data came from immunoSEQ multiplex PCR; TCRdb stores just in-frame clones and leaves some out. The sample includes roughly 100,000 clones, 85% to 90% of them seen just once. The V call is TRBV19, the J call TRBJ1-3, with D perhaps TRBD1 (5 bases). The sequence derives from an adult in good health. This specimen consisted of peripheral blood, obtained on day 0 of AZD1222 vaccination. The CDR3 here is CASSSGTDSGNTIYF. CDR3 nucleotides: TGTGCCAGTAGTAGCGGGACTGACTCTGGAAACACCATATATTTT.